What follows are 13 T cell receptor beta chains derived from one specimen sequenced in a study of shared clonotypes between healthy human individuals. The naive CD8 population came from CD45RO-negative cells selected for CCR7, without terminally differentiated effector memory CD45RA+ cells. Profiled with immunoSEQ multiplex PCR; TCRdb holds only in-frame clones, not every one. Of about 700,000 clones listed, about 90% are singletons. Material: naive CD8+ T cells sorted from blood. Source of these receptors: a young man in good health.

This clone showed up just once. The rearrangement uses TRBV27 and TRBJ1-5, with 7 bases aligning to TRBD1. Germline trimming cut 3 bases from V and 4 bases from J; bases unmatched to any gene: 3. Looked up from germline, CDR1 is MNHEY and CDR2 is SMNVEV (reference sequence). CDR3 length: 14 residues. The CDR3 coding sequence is TGTGCCAGCAGTTTCAACAGGGGTAATCAGCCCCAGCATTTT. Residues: CASSFNRGNQPQHF.

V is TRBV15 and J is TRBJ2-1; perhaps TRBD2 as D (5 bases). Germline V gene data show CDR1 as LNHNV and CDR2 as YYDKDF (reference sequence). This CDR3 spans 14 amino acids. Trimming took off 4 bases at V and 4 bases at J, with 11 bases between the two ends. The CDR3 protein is CATSIGNSYNEQFF. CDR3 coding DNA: TGTGCCACCAGCATCGGGAACTCTTACAATGAGCAGTTCTTC.

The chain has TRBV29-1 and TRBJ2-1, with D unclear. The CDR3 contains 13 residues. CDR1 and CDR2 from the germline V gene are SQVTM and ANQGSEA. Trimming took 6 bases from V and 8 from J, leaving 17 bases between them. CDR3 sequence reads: CSVISLGGDEQFF. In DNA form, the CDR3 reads TGCAGCGTCATCTCGCTGGGTGGGGATGAGCAGTTCTTC.

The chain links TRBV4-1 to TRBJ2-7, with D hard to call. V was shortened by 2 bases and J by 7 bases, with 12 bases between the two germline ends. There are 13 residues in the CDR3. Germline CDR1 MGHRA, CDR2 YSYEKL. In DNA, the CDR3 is TGCGCCAGCAGCCAATTCAGTCAAGAGGAGCAGTACTTC. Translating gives CASSQFSQEEQYF.

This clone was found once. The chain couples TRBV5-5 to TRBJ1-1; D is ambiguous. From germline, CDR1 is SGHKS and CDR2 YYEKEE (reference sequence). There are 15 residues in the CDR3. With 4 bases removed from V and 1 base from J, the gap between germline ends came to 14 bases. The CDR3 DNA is TGTGCCAGCAGCGCACGGGGTCAGGAGAACACTGAAGCTTTCTTT. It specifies CASSARGQENTEAFF.

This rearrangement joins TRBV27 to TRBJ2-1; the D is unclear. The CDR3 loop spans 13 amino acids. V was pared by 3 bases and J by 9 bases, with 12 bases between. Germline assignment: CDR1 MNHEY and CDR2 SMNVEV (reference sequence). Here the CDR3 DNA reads TGTGCCAGCAGTTTCCTTGGGAATCGTGAGCAGTTCTTC. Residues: CASSFLGNREQFF.

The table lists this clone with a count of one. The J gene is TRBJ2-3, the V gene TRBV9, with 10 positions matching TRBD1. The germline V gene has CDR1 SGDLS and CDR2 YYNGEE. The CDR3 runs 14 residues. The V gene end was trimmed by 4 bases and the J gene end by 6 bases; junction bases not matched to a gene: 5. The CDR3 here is CASSTRTGGDTQYF. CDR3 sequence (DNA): TGTGCCAGCAGCACTCGGACAGGGGGTGATACGCAGTATTTT.

CDR3 protein: CASSFSEPYEQYF. For the CDR3, the DNA is TGTGCCAGCAGCTTTTCGGAGCCATACGAGCAGTACTTC. The chain employs TRBV7-9 and TRBJ2-7; D is uncertain. The ends were cut back, 3 bases at V and 4 bases at J, with 10 bases in the middle. CDR1 is SEHNR and CDR2 is FQNEAQ in the germline V gene (reference sequence). The CDR3 sequence is 13 residues long. Looking up the rest from reference TRBV7-9 and TRBJ2-7 gives the full variable domain: DTGVSQNPRHKITKRGQNVTFRCDPISEHNRLYWYRQTLGQGPEFLTYFQNEAQLEKSRLLSDRFSAERPKGSFSTLEIQRTEQGDSAMYLCASSFSEPYEQYFGPGTRLTVT.

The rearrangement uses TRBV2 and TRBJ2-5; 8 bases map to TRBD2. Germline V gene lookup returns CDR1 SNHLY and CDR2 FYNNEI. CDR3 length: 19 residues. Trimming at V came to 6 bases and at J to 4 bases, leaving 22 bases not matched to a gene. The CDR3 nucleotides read TGTGCCAGCAGGCCTGACTATGGAACTAGGGCGGGAGGTTTAGAGACCCAGTACTTC. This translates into CASRPDYGTRAGGLETQYF. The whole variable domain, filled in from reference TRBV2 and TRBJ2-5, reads EPEVTQTPSHQVTQMGQEVILRCVPISNHLYFYWYRQILGQKVEFLVSFYNNEISEKSEIFDDQFSVERPDGSNFTLKIRSTKLEDSAMYFCASRPDYGTRAGGLETQYFGPGTRLLVL.

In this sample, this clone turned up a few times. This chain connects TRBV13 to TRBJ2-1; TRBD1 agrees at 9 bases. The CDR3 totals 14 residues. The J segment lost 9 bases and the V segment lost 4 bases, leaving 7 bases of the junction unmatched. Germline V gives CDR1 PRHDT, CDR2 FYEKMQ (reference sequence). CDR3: CASSSGQGFSEQFF. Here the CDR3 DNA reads TGTGCCAGCAGCTCGGGACAGGGATTCAGTGAGCAGTTCTTC. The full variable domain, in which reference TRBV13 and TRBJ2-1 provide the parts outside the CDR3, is AAGVIQSPRHLIKEKRETATLKCYPIPRHDTVYWYQQGPGQDPQFLISFYEKMQSDKGSIPDRFSAQQFSDYHSELNMSSLELGDSALYFCASSSGQGFSEQFFGPGTRLTVL.

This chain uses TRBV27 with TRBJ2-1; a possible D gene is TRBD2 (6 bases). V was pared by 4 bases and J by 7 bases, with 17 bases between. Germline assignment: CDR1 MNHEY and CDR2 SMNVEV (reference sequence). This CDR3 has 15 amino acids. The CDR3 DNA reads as TGTGCCAGCAGTTACCGGGACTCCCTAAGGAATGAGCAGTTCTTC. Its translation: CASSYRDSLRNEQFF.

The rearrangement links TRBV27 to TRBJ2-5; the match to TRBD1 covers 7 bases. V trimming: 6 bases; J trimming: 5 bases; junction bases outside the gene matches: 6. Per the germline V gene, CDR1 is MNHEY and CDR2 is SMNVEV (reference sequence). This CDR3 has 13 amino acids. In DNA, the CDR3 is TGTGCCAGCAGAACAACAGGGGTCGAGACCCAGTACTTC. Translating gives CASRTTGVETQYF.

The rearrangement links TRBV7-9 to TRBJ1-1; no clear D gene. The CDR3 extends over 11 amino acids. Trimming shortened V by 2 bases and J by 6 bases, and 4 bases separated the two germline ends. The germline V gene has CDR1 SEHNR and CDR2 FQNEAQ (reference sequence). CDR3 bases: TGTGCCAGCAGCTTAAGCGCTGAAGCTTTCTTT. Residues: CASSLSAEAFF. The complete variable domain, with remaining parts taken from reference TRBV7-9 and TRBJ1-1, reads DTGVSQNPRHKITKRGQNVTFRCDPISEHNRLYWYRQTLGQGPEFLTYFQNEAQLEKSRLLSDRFSAERPKGSFSTLEIQRTEQGDSAMYLCASSLSAEAFFGQGTRLTVV.